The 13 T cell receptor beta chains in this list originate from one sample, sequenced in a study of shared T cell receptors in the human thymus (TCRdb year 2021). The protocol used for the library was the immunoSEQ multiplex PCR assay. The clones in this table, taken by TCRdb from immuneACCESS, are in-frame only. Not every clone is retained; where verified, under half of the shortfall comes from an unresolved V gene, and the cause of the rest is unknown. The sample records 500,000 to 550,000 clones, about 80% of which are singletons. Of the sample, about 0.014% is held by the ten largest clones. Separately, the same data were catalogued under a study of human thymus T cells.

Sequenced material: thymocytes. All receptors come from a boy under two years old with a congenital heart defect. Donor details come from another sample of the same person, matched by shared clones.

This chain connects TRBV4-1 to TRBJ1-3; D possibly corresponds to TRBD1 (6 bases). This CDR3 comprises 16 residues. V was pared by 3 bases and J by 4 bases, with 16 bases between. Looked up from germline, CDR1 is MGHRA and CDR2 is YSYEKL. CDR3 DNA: TGCGCCAGCAGCCACTGGCAATGGGGGCCCGGAAACACCATATATTTT. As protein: CASSHWQWGPGNTIYF.

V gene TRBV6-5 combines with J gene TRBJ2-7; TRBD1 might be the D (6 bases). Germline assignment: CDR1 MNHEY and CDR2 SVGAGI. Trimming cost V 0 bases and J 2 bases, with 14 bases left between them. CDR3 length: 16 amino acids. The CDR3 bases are TGTGCCAGCAGTTACTCCCCGGACAGTGGGGCCTACGAGCAGTACTTC. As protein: CASSYSPDSGAYEQYF.

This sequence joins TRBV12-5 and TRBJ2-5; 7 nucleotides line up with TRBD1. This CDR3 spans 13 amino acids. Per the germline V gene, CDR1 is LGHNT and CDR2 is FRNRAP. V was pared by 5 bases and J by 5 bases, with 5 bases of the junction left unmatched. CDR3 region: CASGVDRDETQYF. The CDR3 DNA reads TGTGCTAGTGGTGTTGACAGGGACGAGACCCAGTACTTC.

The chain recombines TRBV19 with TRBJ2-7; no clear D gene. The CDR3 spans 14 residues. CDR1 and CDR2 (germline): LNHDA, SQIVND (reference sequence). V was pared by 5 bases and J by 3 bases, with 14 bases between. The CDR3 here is CASSLGPTFYEQYF. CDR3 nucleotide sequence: TGTGCCAGTAGTTTAGGTCCGACTTTCTACGAGCAGTACTTC.

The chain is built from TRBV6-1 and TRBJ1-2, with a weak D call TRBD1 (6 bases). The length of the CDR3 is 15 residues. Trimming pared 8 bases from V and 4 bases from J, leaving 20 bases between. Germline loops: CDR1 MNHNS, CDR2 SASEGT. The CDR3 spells CASWGGRAPSYGYTF. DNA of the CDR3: TGTGCCAGCTGGGGGGGGCGGGCGCCGAGCTATGGCTACACCTTC.

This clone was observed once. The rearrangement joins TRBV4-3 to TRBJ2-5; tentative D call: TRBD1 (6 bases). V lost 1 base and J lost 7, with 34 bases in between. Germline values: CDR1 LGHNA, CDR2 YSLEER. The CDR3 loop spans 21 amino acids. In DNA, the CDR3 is TGCGCCAGCAGCCAAGGAGTGGGTGGCCCGACAGGTGAGGTTTACGGAGTGACCCAGTACTTC. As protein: CASSQGVGGPTGEVYGVTQYF.

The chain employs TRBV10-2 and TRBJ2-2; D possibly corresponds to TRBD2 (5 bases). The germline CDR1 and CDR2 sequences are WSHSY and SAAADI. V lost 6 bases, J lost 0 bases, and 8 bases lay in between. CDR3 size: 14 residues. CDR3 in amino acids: CASRGDANTGELFF. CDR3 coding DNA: TGCGCCAGCAGGGGAGACGCGAACACCGGGGAGCTGTTTTTT.

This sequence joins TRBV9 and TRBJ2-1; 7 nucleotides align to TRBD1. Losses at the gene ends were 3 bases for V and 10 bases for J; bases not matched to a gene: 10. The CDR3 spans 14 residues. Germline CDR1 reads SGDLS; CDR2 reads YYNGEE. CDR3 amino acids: CASSGIRGLGEQFF. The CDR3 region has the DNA TGTGCCAGCAGCGGGATTAGGGGGCTTGGGGAGCAGTTCTTC. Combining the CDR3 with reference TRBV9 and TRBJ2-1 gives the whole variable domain DSGVTQTPKHLITATGQRVTLRCSPRSGDLSVYWYQQSLDQGLQFLIQYYNGEERAKGNILERFSAQQFPDLHSELNLSSLELGDSALYFCASSGIRGLGEQFFGPGTRLTVL.

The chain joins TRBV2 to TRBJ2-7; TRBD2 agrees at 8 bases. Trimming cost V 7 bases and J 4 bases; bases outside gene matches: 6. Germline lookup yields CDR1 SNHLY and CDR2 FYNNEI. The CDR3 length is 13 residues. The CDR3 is CASKAGDGYEQYF. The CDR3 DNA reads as TGTGCCAGCAAAGCGGGGGATGGTTACGAGCAGTACTTC.

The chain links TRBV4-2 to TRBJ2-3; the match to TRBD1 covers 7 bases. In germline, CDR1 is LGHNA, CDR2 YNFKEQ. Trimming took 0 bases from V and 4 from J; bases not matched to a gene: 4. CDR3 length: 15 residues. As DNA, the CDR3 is TGTGCCAGCAGCCAAGAGACAGGACAGGCAGATACGCAGTATTTT. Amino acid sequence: CASSQETGQADTQYF.

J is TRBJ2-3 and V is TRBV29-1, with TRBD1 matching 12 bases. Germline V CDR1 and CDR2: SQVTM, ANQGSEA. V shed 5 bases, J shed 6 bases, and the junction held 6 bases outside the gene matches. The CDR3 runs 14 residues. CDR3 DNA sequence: TGCAGCGTTCCCCGGGACAGGGGGCGGGATACGCAGTATTTT. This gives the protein CSVPRDRGRDTQYF.

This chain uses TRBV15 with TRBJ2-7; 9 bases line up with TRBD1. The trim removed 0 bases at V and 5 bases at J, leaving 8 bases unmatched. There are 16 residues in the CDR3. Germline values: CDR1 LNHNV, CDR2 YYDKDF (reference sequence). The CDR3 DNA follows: TGTGCCACCAGCAGAGATAGGACAGGGGCGAAAAACGAGCAGTACTTC. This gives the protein CATSRDRTGAKNEQYF.

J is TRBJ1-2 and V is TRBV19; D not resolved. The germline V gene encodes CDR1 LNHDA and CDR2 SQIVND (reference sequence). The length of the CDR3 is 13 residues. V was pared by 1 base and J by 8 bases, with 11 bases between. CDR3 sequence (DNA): TGTGCCAGTAGTATAGGTAGCATTCTGGGCTACACCTTC. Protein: CASSIGSILGYTF. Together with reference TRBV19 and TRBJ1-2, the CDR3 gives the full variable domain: DGGITQSPKYLFRKEGQNVTLSCEQNLNHDAMYWYRQDPGQGLRLIYYSQIVNDFQKGDIAEGYSVSREKKESFPLTVTSAQKNPTAFYLCASSIGSILGYTFGSGTRLTVV.